A selection of T cell receptor beta chains follows, all from one sample in a study of blood T cell repertoires in COVID-19. The method was immunoSEQ multiplex PCR; TCRdb's version includes in-frame clones alone and lacks a portion of them. The sample carries 200,000 to 250,000 clones, approximately 83% recorded once. What was sequenced was peripheral blood. These receptors originate from a young man who had recovered from COVID-19. CDR3s include the opening cysteine and the closing phenylalanine or tryptophan. D genes are given only for firm matches.

V,D,length,J,DNA,CDR3
TRBV23-1,TRBD1,13,TRBJ1-1,TGCGCCAGCAGTCAATCATGGGACAGTGAAGCTTTCTTT,CASSQSWDSEAFF
TRBV7-9,.,17,TRBJ2-7,TGTGCCAGCAGCTTAGATCGAGCTCCCTTAGAATCCTACGAGCAGTACTTC,CASSLDRAPLESYEQYF
TRBV12-3/TRBV12-4,.,12,TRBJ2-7,TGTGCCAGCAAAGGCAGCGCCTACGAGCAGTACTTC,CASKGSAYEQYF
TRBV5-5,.,14,TRBJ1-2,TGTGCCAGCAGCACCTTCGTTGGAGCCTATGGCTACACCTTC,CASSTFVGAYGYTF
TRBV20-1,.,14,TRBJ1-4,TGCAGTGCTAGTCCGAGGGAGTTTCATGAAAAACTGTTTTTT,CSASPREFHEKLFF
TRBV19,.,15,TRBJ1-5,TGTGCCAGTGAGACCGGGGATGGAAGCAATCAGCCCCAGCATTTT,CASETGDGSNQPQHF
TRBV7-8,TRBD1,19,TRBJ2-3,TGTGCCAGCAGCTTAAGTAGATTTAGGAGACAGGGAAGTTCAGATACGCAGTATTTT,CASSLSRFRRQGSSDTQYF
TRBV4-2,TRBD2,20,TRBJ2-2,TGTGCCAGCAGCCAAGATCTAATTAGCGGGGGGCTCGGGAACACCGGGGAGCTGTTTTTT,CASSQDLISGGLGNTGELFF
TRBV24-1,.,14,TRBJ2-2,TGTGCCACCAGTGACCCAGGGGGAGGTGGGGAGCTGTTTTTT,CATSDPGGGGELFF
TRBV7-2,TRBD1,19,TRBJ1-4,TGTGCCAGCAGCACAAACCCTGAAGGGCTTGACAGGGCAAGGTCAAAACTGTTTTTT,CASSTNPEGLDRARSKLFF
TRBV25-1,TRBD1,15,TRBJ1-2,TGTGCCAGCAGAGGACAGGGGGCGCATTTTCATGGCTACACCTTC,CASRGQGAHFHGYTF
TRBV4-1,.,14,TRBJ1-2,TGCGCCAGCCGACAAGCGGGGGGAGGGGCTGGCTACACCTTC,CASRQAGGGAGYTF
TRBV15,.,16,TRBJ1-3,TGTGCCACCAGCAGAGGAGGAGGTGGTACTGGAAACACCATATATTTT,CATSRGGGGTGNTIYF